This T cell receptor (beta chain) derives from a study of identical twins. V gave up 3 bases and J gave up 7 bases; unmatched junction bases: 2. There are 13 residues in the CDR3. This clonotype was detected many times. TCRdb recomputed calls from the 5' RACE reads with MiXCR, one row per CDR3 protein. The sample has about 570,000 distinct CDR3 sequences, approximately 10% seen once. These sequences were also reported in another study, on yellow fever vaccine responses in identical twins.

The TCR sequence derives from a woman aged 18-30 years in good health. This chain links TRBV12-3 or TRBV12-4 with TRBJ2-1; 8 nucleotides match TRBD1. Source material: PBMCs. In nucleotides, the CDR3 is TGTGCCAGCAGTTTTCAGGGGGCGAATGAGCAGTTCTTC. It encodes CASSFQGANEQFF.